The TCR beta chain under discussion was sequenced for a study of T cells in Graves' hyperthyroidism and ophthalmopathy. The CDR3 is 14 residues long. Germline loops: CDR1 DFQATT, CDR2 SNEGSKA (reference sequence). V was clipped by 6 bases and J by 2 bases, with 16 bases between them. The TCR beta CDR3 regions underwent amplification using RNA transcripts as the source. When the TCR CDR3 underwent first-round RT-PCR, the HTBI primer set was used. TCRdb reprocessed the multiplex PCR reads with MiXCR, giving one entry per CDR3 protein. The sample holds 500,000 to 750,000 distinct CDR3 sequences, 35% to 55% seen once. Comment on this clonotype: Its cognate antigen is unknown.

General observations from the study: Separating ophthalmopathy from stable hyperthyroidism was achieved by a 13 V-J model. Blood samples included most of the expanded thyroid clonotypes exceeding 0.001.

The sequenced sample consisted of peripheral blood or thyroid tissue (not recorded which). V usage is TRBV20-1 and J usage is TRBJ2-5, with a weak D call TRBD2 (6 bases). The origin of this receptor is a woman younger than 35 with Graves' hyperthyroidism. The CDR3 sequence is CSAINGRVQETQYF. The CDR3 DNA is TGCAGTGCCATTAACGGGAGAGTACAAGAGACCCAGTACTTC.